The entry below gives a single TCR beta chain sequence along with its context. There is no known antigen for this receptor. The data belong to a study of T cells in women clearing cervical HPV infection (dated by TCRdb to about 2018). With regard to the full study: Cases were approximately 25 women with histologically confirmed HPV16-related CIN3 or worse, including 2 invasive cancers. The roughly 27 controls were women who cleared a single incident HPV16 infection within 12 months without developing precancer or cancer. Blood from cases was collected at the visit at which the lesion was first identified, whereas blood from controls was collected once infection was no longer detected. Since only a few of the women had HLA typing available, the possibility that HLA type was acting as a confounder could not be ruled out. The parent cohort enrolled 10,049 women aged 18 or older in Guanacaste, Costa Rica, in about 1993 to 1994 and followed the women for around seven years. Among cases, blood sampling occurred a median of around 160 days after lesion detection, with an interquartile range of roughly 85 to 220 days. Cases and controls were matched on year of sample collection and on age within five years. An exploratory proof-of-principle case-control study, nested within the Guanacaste HPV Natural History Study in Costa Rica, was conducted to compare TCR repertoires across cervical HPV16 outcomes. As quality controls, five blinded duplicates were added to each group, bringing the total to about 60 samples made up of about 50 participants and 10 replicates. Cases had a median age of around 32 years and controls had a median age of around 40, with no significant differences in baseline characteristics.

Every participant had a single incident cervical HPV16 infection, and prevalent HPV16 infections were excluded. Cervical HPV DNA was detected with MY09/MY11 PCR, and genotyping was done with dot-blot hybridization. Approximately 16 mL of heparinized blood were centrifuged, and the buffy coat was split into aliquots, frozen at -30 degrees C, and then kept at -80 degrees C. QIAGEN kits were used to extract genomic DNA from the buffy coat specimens. The immunoSEQ assay used multiplex PCR to amplify TCR beta CDR3 regions from an average of about 1.1 ug of genomic DNA per sample. The assay corrected primer bias using a complete synthetic TCR repertoire to establish an amplification baseline. The amplicons were sequenced on the Illumina platform. Turning to the authors' computational methods: Sequence errors were corrected by clustering with frequency ratios and a modified nearest-neighbor algorithm, and the sequences were then analyzed in the immunoSEQ Analyzer using IMGT gene definitions. At each rarefaction depth, TCR richness and evenness were averaged across 20 rarefaction repeats, and any sample with fewer sequences than the depth was left out. Relative abundances of V, D and J genes were compared between groups using Wilcoxon rank sum tests, with FDR correction applied. Blinded duplicates gave an intraclass correlation of around 95% for TCR richness and an average of around 83% across over 65 gene segments. The clones in this table, taken by TCRdb from immuneACCESS, are in-frame only. Not every clone is retained; where verified, under half of the shortfall comes from an unresolved V gene, and the cause of the rest is unknown. V and J calls and clone size are copied from that table; D and trimming were computed from the DNA. The sample's clone listing holds tens of thousands of clones. The biggest ten clones account for more than 9% of the sample.

Overall results and qualifications from the work: TCR repertoire richness was significantly higher in CIN3+ cases than in controls across sequencing depths, while evenness did not differ. The cross-sectional design could not show whether the associations came before the infection or were a result of it, and neither effector/memory subsets nor HPV-specific T cells were isolated. Random forest classifiers combining richness and V gene abundances distinguished cases from controls with an estimated AUC of about 0.79. Because the number of T cells in each sample was unknown, differences in richness could reflect differing T-cell content rather than repertoire biology.

The sample comprised blood buffy coat. The clonotype originates from a woman aged 18 to 75 with a cervical HPV16 infection that either progressed to CIN3+ or cleared (not recorded which).

Partial CDR3 DNA: TGTGCCAGCAGCCAAGTACTGACAGGCAATCAGCCC. This codes for CASSQVLTGNQP. The whole CDR3 reads CASSQVLTGNQPQHF. The sequence is built from TRBV14 and TRBJ1-5; TRBD1 could be the D gene, as 5 bases match. The read ends 3 residues before the CDR3 terminus; that terminus is restored from the germline J gene. CDR1 SGHDN and CDR2 FVKESK were looked up in the germline V gene. The junction carries 9 bases between V and J, which are trimmed by 1 base and 2 bases respectively. The CDR3 starts with the cysteine, ends with the phenylalanine, and has 15 residues. The CDR3 was read in part: 36 bases, with the frame set at base 1.